The next 28 T cell receptor beta chains were all read from a single sample in a study of blood T cell repertoires in COVID-19. Generated by immunoSEQ multiplex PCR, the TCRdb table keeps only in-frame clones and is missing some. The repertoire consists of a few hundred thousand clones, with around nine tenths occurring once and the leading ten covering roughly a tenth. Sequenced: PBMCs or T cells enriched from blood (not recorded which). Receptor source: a woman aged 25 to 45 who had recovered from COVID-19.

CDR3 bases: TGTGCCAGCAGGCCCACGAGCTCGAACACCGGGGAGCTGTTTTTT. Protein product: CASRPTSSNTGELFF. The chain recombines TRBV2 with TRBJ2-2, with no clear D. This CDR3 region has 15 residues. V was trimmed by 6 bases and J by 0 bases, leaving 11 bases between them. Germline CDR1 reads SNHLY; CDR2 reads FYNNEI. The variable domain in full, with the rest retrieved from reference TRBV2 and TRBJ2-2, is EPEVTQTPSHQVTQMGQEVILRCVPISNHLYFYWYRQILGQKVEFLVSFYNNEISEKSEIFDDQFSVERPDGSNFTLKIRSTKLEDSAMYFCASRPTSSNTGELFFGEGSRLTVL.

V gene TRBV12-3 or TRBV12-4 combines with J gene TRBJ1-1; D remains unclear. Trimming took off 6 bases at V and 0 bases at J, with 8 bases between the two ends. There are 13 residues in the CDR3. The CDR3 protein is CASSVAMNTEAFF. The CDR3 DNA follows: TGTGCCAGCAGCGTAGCTATGAACACTGAAGCTTTCTTT.

This clone appeared many times. V is TRBV4-1 and J is TRBJ2-7; possible D gene TRBD2, 6 bases. CDR3 size: 18 residues. The V gene lost 0 bases and the J gene lost 0 bases, with 18 bases spanning the gap. Germline assignment: CDR1 MGHRA and CDR2 YSYEKL. CDR3 DNA: TGCGCCAGCAGCCAAGATTTTTTTGAGGCGGGATCCTCCTACGAGCAGTACTTC. Translated: CASSQDFFEAGSSYEQYF.

The J gene is TRBJ2-1, the V gene TRBV7-3, with D perhaps TRBD1 (6 bases). Germline lookup yields CDR1 SGHTA and CDR2 FQGTGA. The CDR3 consists of 15 residues. The V gene lost 2 bases and the J gene lost 9 bases, with 17 bases spanning the gap. This CDR3 is CASSLFGGAEREQFF. The CDR3 bases are TGTGCCAGCAGCTTATTTGGGGGCGCGGAGCGTGAGCAGTTCTTC. Full variable domain (rest looked up from reference TRBV7-3 and TRBJ2-1): GAGVSQTPSNKVTEKGKYVELRCDPISGHTALYWYRQSLGQGPEFLIYFQGTGAADDSGLPNDRFFAVRPEGSVSTLKIQRTERGDSAVYLCASSLFGGAEREQFFGPGTRLTVL.

The CDR3 nucleotides read TGCAGTGCTAATGACAGGGGGAATTCACCCCTCCACTTT. The encoded protein is CSANDRGNSPLHF. The chain carries TRBV20-1 and TRBJ1-6, with 9 positions matching TRBD1. The germline gives CDR1 DFQATT, CDR2 SNEGSKA (reference sequence). V shed 4 bases, J shed 7 bases, and the junction held 2 bases outside the gene matches. The CDR3 is 13 residues long.

V usage is TRBV27 and J usage is TRBJ1-1; 9 nucleotides match TRBD1. CDR1 is MNHEY, CDR2 SMNVEV, per germline (reference sequence). CDR3 length: 15 residues. Losses at the gene ends were 0 bases for V and 3 bases for J; bases not matched to a gene: 2. CDR3 DNA: TGTGCCAGCAGTTTATCGTGGACAGGGGACACTGAAGCTTTCTTT. This gives the protein CASSLSWTGDTEAFF.

V is TRBV7-2 and J is TRBJ2-7; 9 bases are shared with TRBD2. The CDR3 consists of 16 residues. The germline V gene encodes CDR1 SGHTA and CDR2 FQGNSA. V was clipped by 5 bases and J by 5 bases; unmatched bases: 13. CDR3 residues: CASSLRPRGRAHEQYF. In DNA, the CDR3 is TGTGCCAGCAGCCTCCGTCCACGCGGGAGGGCTCACGAGCAGTACTTC.

The chain joins TRBV7-6 to TRBJ2-1, with 8 bases identical to TRBD1. The CDR3 is 17 residues long. The ends lost 2 bases at V and 2 bases at J; junction bases unmatched: 8. The germline V gene has CDR1 SGHVS and CDR2 FNYEAQ. CDR3 residues: CASSLQGADLPYNEQFF. CDR3 bases: TGTGCCAGCAGCTTACAGGGGGCCGATCTACCCTACAATGAGCAGTTCTTC.

The V gene is TRBV11-3, the J gene TRBJ1-1; D possibly corresponds to TRBD1 (5 bases). The germline V gene encodes CDR1 SGHNT and CDR2 YENEEA. This CDR3 has 13 residues. The V end lost 6 bases, the J end lost 5 bases, and 13 bases lay between the germline ends. For the CDR3, the DNA is TGTGCCAGCAGTTACTTCCAGGGAACTGAAGCTTTCTTT. Translation gives CASSYFQGTEAFF.

This chain connects TRBV28 to TRBJ1-1, with 11 bases fitting TRBD1. V lost 7 bases and J lost 5; bases outside the gene matches: 6. The CDR3 spans 14 residues. Germline V gene lookup returns CDR1 MDHEN and CDR2 SYDVKM. CDR3 sequence: CASNFRDRGTEAFF. CDR3 nucleotide sequence: TGTGCCAGCAACTTCCGGGACAGGGGGACTGAAGCTTTCTTT. Based on the CDR3 plus reference TRBV28 and TRBJ1-1, the full variable domain is DVKVTQSSRYLVKRTGEKVFLECVQDMDHENMFWYRQDPGLGLRLIYFSYDVKMKEKGDIPEGYSVSREKKERFSLILESASTNQTSMYLCASNFRDRGTEAFFGQGTRLTVV.

This clone has a single count. The chain links TRBV6-6 to TRBJ1-2; 7 nucleotides agree with TRBD1. CDR1 is MNHNY, CDR2 SVGAGI, per germline (reference sequence). The CDR3 spans 13 residues. J gave up 8 bases and V 3 bases, and 6 bases lay outside the gene matches. In DNA form, the CDR3 reads TGTGCCAGCAGTTATGAACAGGGGAGCGGCTACACCTTC. Translation gives CASSYEQGSGYTF.

This clone was counted ten times or more. The J gene is TRBJ1-6, the V gene TRBV5-1; D unclear. Germline CDR1 reads SGHRS; CDR2 reads YFSETQ. Trimming removed 2 bases at V and 0 bases at J, with 6 bases between. CDR3 length: 15 amino acids. CDR3 in amino acids: CASSLRSSYNSPLHF. The CDR3 coding sequence is TGCGCCAGCAGCTTAAGGAGCTCCTATAATTCACCCCTCCACTTT. The whole variable domain, filled in from reference TRBV5-1 and TRBJ1-6, reads KAGVTQTPRYLIKTRGQQVTLSCSPISGHRSVSWYQQTPGQGLQFLFEYFSETQRNKGNFPGRFSGRQFSNSRSEMNVSTLELGDSALYLCASSLRSSYNSPLHFGNGTRLTVT.

This clone was seen only a few times. The V and J genes are TRBV14 and TRBJ2-7; TRBD2 matches 9 bases. Germline trimming cut 0 bases from V and 2 bases from J; bases unmatched to any gene: 5. Germline CDR1 reads SGHDN; CDR2 reads FVKESK. This CDR3 spans 16 amino acids. Here the CDR3 reads CASSQDRLAAAYEQYF. DNA for the CDR3: TGTGCCAGCAGCCAAGATAGACTAGCGGCCGCCTACGAGCAGTACTTC. Supplemented by reference TRBV14 and TRBJ2-7, the full variable domain reads EAGVTQFPSHSVIEKGQTVTLRCDPISGHDNLYWYRRVMGKEIKFLLHFVKESKQDESGMPNNRFLAERTGGTYSTLKVQPAELEDSGVYFCASSQDRLAAAYEQYFGPGTRLTVT.

This rearrangement joins TRBV19 to TRBJ1-2; 8 bases agree with TRBD1. The V and J ends lost 3 bases and 4 bases, in that order; junction bases with no gene match: 10. Germline V lookup: CDR1 LNHDA, CDR2 SQIVND (reference sequence). This CDR3 region has 16 residues. The CDR3 spells CASSMGQAPGGYGYTF. CDR3 DNA: TGTGCCAGTAGTATGGGACAGGCCCCGGGGGGCTATGGCTACACCTTC.

A single count supports this clone. This sequence joins TRBV11-2 and TRBJ1-2; 9 bases are a match to TRBD1. Germline lookup yields CDR1 SGHAT and CDR2 FQNNGV. This CDR3 has 13 amino acids. Germline trimming cut 6 bases from V and 6 bases from J; bases unmatched to any gene: 5. The CDR3 is CASRRTGENGYTF. The CDR3 DNA reads as TGTGCCAGCAGAAGGACAGGGGAAAATGGCTACACCTTC.

V usage is TRBV29-1 and J usage is TRBJ2-5; 8 bases fit TRBD1. Germline V CDR1 and CDR2: SQVTM, ANQGSEA. J was trimmed by 4 bases and V by 4 bases; bases with no gene match: 8. This CDR3 region has 14 residues. CDR3 nucleotides: TGCAGCGTTGGAATTACAGGGGGGAGAGAGACCCAGTACTTC. It translates to CSVGITGGRETQYF. The whole variable domain, filled in from reference TRBV29-1 and TRBJ2-5, reads SAVISQKPSRDICQRGTSLTIQCQVDSQVTMMFWYRQQPGQSLTLIATANQGSEATYESGFVIDKFPISRPNLTFSTLTVSNMSPEDSSIYLCSVGITGGRETQYFGPGTRLLVL.

J is TRBJ2-3 and V is TRBV4-2; TRBD2 agrees at 10 bases. The trim removed 5 bases at V and 1 base at J, leaving 9 bases unmatched. CDR1 is LGHNA, CDR2 YNFKEQ, per germline. CDR3 length: 17 residues. The CDR3 reads CASSSRIGLAGTDTQYF. CDR3 DNA sequence: TGTGCCAGCAGCTCAAGAATCGGACTAGCGGGCACAGATACGCAGTATTTT.

The chain employs TRBV5-1 and TRBJ2-3; no clear D. V was shortened by 5 bases and J by 2 bases, with 18 bases between the two germline ends. CDR1 is SGHRS and CDR2 is YFSETQ in the germline V gene. The CDR3 is 16 residues long. CDR3 bases: TGCGCCAGCAGTCGGATTGGAGCGACCGTCACAGATACGCAGTATTTT. Amino acid sequence: CASSRIGATVTDTQYF.

The chain employs TRBV6-2 or TRBV6-3 and TRBJ2-1; D is ambiguous. CDR1 and CDR2 from the germline V gene are MNHEY and SVGEGT. CDR3 length: 17 amino acids. The V and J ends lost 5 bases and 0 bases respectively, with 17 bases between them. CDR3 residues: CASSPPLDWSSYNEQFF. As DNA, the CDR3 is TGTGCCAGCAGTCCCCCTTTAGACTGGAGCTCCTACAATGAGCAGTTCTTC.

V is TRBV20-1 and J is TRBJ2-7, with 7 bases aligning to TRBD1. The trim removed 5 bases at V and 5 bases at J, leaving 3 bases unmatched. This CDR3 is 11 amino acids long. Germline lookup yields CDR1 DFQATT and CDR2 SNEGSKA (reference sequence). CDR3 region: CSALQGNEQYF. The CDR3, as DNA: TGCAGTGCTTTACAGGGGAACGAGCAGTACTTC.

CDR3 sequence (DNA): TGCGCCAGCAGCTTGTTCATCCCCCGGGACAGGCCTCCCTATGGCTACACCTTC. This sequence encodes CASSLFIPRDRPPYGYTF. The rearrangement joins TRBV5-1 to TRBJ1-2; 8 bases map to TRBD1. This CDR3 is built from 18 residues. V lost 1 base and J lost 4; bases outside the gene matches: 15. CDR1 SGHRS and CDR2 YFSETQ come from the germline V gene.

This chain links TRBV7-2 with TRBJ2-3; D is ambiguous. Between the trimmed V and J ends, which lost 3 bases and 4 bases, there was a span of 8 bases. There are 13 residues in the CDR3. Germline CDR1 reads SGHTA; CDR2 reads FQGNSA. CDR3 DNA: TGTGCCAGCAGCTTGAGTTTCGCAGATACGCAGTATTTT. This translates into CASSLSFADTQYF.

This clone is a singleton in its sample. V usage is TRBV11-1 and J usage is TRBJ2-2, with TRBD2 matching 11 bases. CDR1 and CDR2 (germline): SGHAT, FQDESV (reference sequence). Trimming removed 5 bases from V and 7 bases from J; junction bases left unmatched: 9. This CDR3 is built from 16 residues. CDR3 protein: CASSRETSGTGGELFF. The DNA for the CDR3 is TGTGCCAGCAGCAGGGAGACTAGCGGGACGGGCGGGGAGCTGTTTTTT.

This clone showed up just once. This chain links TRBV5-1 with TRBJ1-5; TRBD1 is a possible D gene (5 bases). Germline V gives CDR1 SGHRS, CDR2 YFSETQ. The germline V and J ends were trimmed by 0 bases and 0 bases, with 13 bases remaining between them. The CDR3 is 17 amino acids. Here the CDR3 DNA reads TGCGCCAGCAGCTTGGGTAGCAGGGCGGATAGCAATCAGCCCCAGCATTTT. The encoded protein is CASSLGSRADSNQPQHF.

The chain uses TRBV3-1 (or the pseudogene TRBV3-2) and TRBJ2-1; D is perhaps TRBD2 (5 bases). The CDR3 has 15 amino acids. Germline values: CDR1 LGHDT, CDR2 YNNKEL (reference sequence). Trimming took off 1 base at V and 7 bases at J, with 14 bases between the two ends. The CDR3 loop is CASSQGWADYNEQFF. The CDR3 DNA reads as TGTGCCAGCAGCCAAGGGTGGGCAGACTATAATGAGCAGTTCTTC.

The rearrangement links TRBV5-1 to TRBJ2-3; 7 positions agree with TRBD1. The V segment lost 4 bases and the J segment 0 bases; nucleotides outside the gene matches: 11. The CDR3 sequence is 17 residues long. Germline V CDR1 and CDR2: SGHRS, YFSETQ. The CDR3 DNA reads TGCGCCAGCAGCGAGCCGGGACAGTCTACTAGCACAGATACGCAGTATTTT. Residues: CASSEPGQSTSTDTQYF.

This clone showed up just a few times. The J gene is TRBJ2-7, the V gene TRBV10-2; D is perhaps TRBD2 (6 bases). V was clipped by 7 bases and J by 6 bases, with 34 bases between them. Germline V lookup: CDR1 WSHSY, CDR2 SAAADI. The CDR3 spans 19 residues. CDR3 DNA: TGCGCCAGCAAGAGGACCGGGAGTCTACGAGCTAGCCCTCAACCCGAGCAGTACTTC. Translation gives CASKRTGSLRASPQPEQYF.

This clone was observed a handful of times. The chain employs TRBV21-1 and TRBJ1-5; TRBD1, the table's D call, was not compared with the DNA. TRBV21-1 is a known pseudogene. The CDR3 has 17 amino acids. The CDR3 DNA sequence: TGTGCCAGCAGCAAGAAAGTAGGGGACAGTAGCAATCAGCCCCAGCATTTT. Its protein product is CASSKKVGDSSNQPQHF.